This T cell receptor beta chain was found in a study of cytomegalovirus exposure and HLA in healthy donors. Germline CDR1 and CDR2: SGHTA and FQGNSA. The CDR3 has 12 amino acids. Trimming cost V 1 base and J 5 bases, with 3 bases left between them. Method: immunoSEQ multiplex PCR; TCRdb's copy keeps in-frame clones and lacks some. The repertoire consists of 150,000 to 200,000 clones, with about 90% occurring once and the leading ten covering around 3.1%. V usage is TRBV7-2 and J usage is TRBJ1-5; no firm D call. The sequence was obtained from a woman aged 18 to 35 in good health and CMV-seropositive. Sequencing used PBMCs. CDR3 nucleotide sequence: TGTGCCAGCAGCTTAGACTATCAGCCCCAGCATTTT. It translates to CASSLDYQPQHF.